This is a list of T cell receptor beta chains from one sample in a study of T-cell reconstitution after alpha-beta-depleted transplantation in children. TCRdb analysed the PCR reads with MiXCR anew, one entry per CDR3 protein. The table records about 110,000 distinct CDR3 sequences, about 9.3% of them present only once. Sequencing used PBMCs from the stem cell graft donor, obtained from the stem cell graft. These TCRs come from a human donor who donated a stem cell graft to a child with acute lymphoblastic leukemia. Each CDR3 is given with its conserved first and last residue. Each record gives: clone size, J gene, D gene, V gene, CDR3 DNA, CDR3 protein. A D gene is named only where the DNA matches it firmly. Clone sizes are given selectively: once, few, many, or a class where the clone is expanded.

clone size: many; J gene: TRBJ1-1; D gene: TRBD1; V gene: TRBV9; CDR3 DNA: TGTGCCAGCAGCGCGGGGACAGGGGACACTGAAGCTTTCTTT; CDR3 protein: CASSAGTGDTEAFF
clone size: many; J gene: TRBJ2-7; D gene: -; V gene: TRBV5-1; CDR3 DNA: TGCGCCAGCAGCTTGGGGGGCGCACTACCCGAGCAGTACTTC; CDR3 protein: CASSLGGALPEQYF
clone size: many; J gene: TRBJ2-3; D gene: -; V gene: TRBV12-3/TRBV12-4; CDR3 DNA: TGTGCCAGCAGTTCGGGCGAAGCTGATACGCAGTATTTT; CDR3 protein: CASSSGEADTQYF
clone size: few; J gene: TRBJ2-5; D gene: -; V gene: TRBV30; CDR3 DNA: TGTGCCTGGAGAGGGGCTGGGGAGACCCAGTACTTC; CDR3 protein: CAWRGAGETQYF
clone size: many; J gene: TRBJ2-7; D gene: -; V gene: TRBV9; CDR3 DNA: TGTGCCAGCAGCGTAGACGTAGGCCCAAACTACGAGCAGTACTTC; CDR3 protein: CASSVDVGPNYEQYF
clone size: many; J gene: TRBJ1-6; D gene: -; V gene: TRBV20-1; CDR3 DNA: TGCAGTGCTAGTAGGGACCTTAATTCACCCCTCCACTTT; CDR3 protein: CSASRDLNSPLHF
clone size: many; J gene: TRBJ1-6; D gene: -; V gene: TRBV12-3/TRBV12-4; CDR3 DNA: TGTGCCAGCACCAGAACCCCGGATTTGGGTTCACCCCTCCACTTT; CDR3 protein: CASTRTPDLGSPLHF
clone size: many; J gene: TRBJ1-1; D gene: -; V gene: TRBV5-1; CDR3 DNA: TGCGCCAGCAGCTTGGATGGTCCGGACACTGAAGCTTTCTTT; CDR3 protein: CASSLDGPDTEAFF
clone size: many; J gene: TRBJ2-1; D gene: TRBD2; V gene: TRBV20-1; CDR3 DNA: TGCAGTGCTAGAGATTATAAGGGAACTAGCGGGAGCTCCTACAATGAGCAGTTCTTC; CDR3 protein: CSARDYKGTSGSSYNEQFF
clone size: many; J gene: TRBJ2-1; D gene: -; V gene: TRBV20-1; CDR3 DNA: TGCAGTGCAAATGGGATAGCATTTGAGCAGTTCTTC; CDR3 protein: CSANGIAFEQFF
clone size: many; J gene: TRBJ2-7; D gene: -; V gene: TRBV20-1; CDR3 DNA: TGCAGTGCTAAAATTGTCAGGGCGTCCGAGCAGTACTTC; CDR3 protein: CSAKIVRASEQYF
clone size: -; J gene: TRBJ1-2; D gene: TRBD1; V gene: TRBV30; CDR3 DNA: TGTGCCTGGAGTGTAACAGGGGGTAACTATGGCTACACCTTC; CDR3 protein: CAWSVTGGNYGYTF
clone size: many; J gene: TRBJ1-1; D gene: -; V gene: TRBV5-1; CDR3 DNA: TGCGCCAGCAGCTTATCTCTACCCAACACTGAAGCTTTCTTT; CDR3 protein: CASSLSLPNTEAFF
clone size: many; J gene: TRBJ2-1; D gene: TRBD2; V gene: TRBV20-1; CDR3 DNA: TGCAGTGTCCCGCGACTAGCGGGCTACAATGAGCAGTTCTTC; CDR3 protein: CSVPRLAGYNEQFF
clone size: many; J gene: TRBJ1-4; D gene: -; V gene: TRBV5-1; CDR3 DNA: TGCGCCAGCAGCTTGGGGACACCAGGGGAAAAACTGTTTTTT; CDR3 protein: CASSLGTPGEKLFF
clone size: many; J gene: TRBJ2-1; D gene: TRBD2; V gene: TRBV29-1; CDR3 DNA: TGCAGCCCCTTAGCGGGCTCCTACAATGAGCAGTTCTTC; CDR3 protein: CSPLAGSYNEQFF
clone size: many; J gene: TRBJ2-1; D gene: -; V gene: TRBV3-1; CDR3 DNA: TGTGCCAGCAGCCAAGCAGCCGGACTATCCGATGAGCAGTTCTTC; CDR3 protein: CASSQAAGLSDEQFF
clone size: -; J gene: TRBJ1-6; D gene: TRBD1; V gene: TRBV30; CDR3 DNA: TGTGCCTGGAGTGGAAGAACAGGGGGCTCCAATTCACCCCTCCACTTT; CDR3 protein: CAWSGRTGGSNSPLHF
clone size: -; J gene: TRBJ2-5; D gene: -; V gene: TRBV9; CDR3 DNA: TGTGCCAGCAGCGCCCGGGAACAAGAGACCCAGTACTTC; CDR3 protein: CASSAREQETQYF
clone size: many; J gene: TRBJ2-1; D gene: -; V gene: TRBV12-3/TRBV12-4; CDR3 DNA: TGTGCCAGCAGTTTAGTGACTTACAATGAGCAGTTCTTC; CDR3 protein: CASSLVTYNEQFF
clone size: many; J gene: TRBJ2-1; D gene: -; V gene: TRBV6-6; CDR3 DNA: TGTGCCAGCAGTCCTCGGAATGAGCAGTTCTTC; CDR3 protein: CASSPRNEQFF
clone size: many; J gene: TRBJ1-5; D gene: -; V gene: TRBV20-1; CDR3 DNA: TGCAGTGCCACCCGCAGGATGGGCAATCAGCCCCAGCATTTT; CDR3 protein: CSATRRMGNQPQHF
clone size: many; J gene: TRBJ2-1; D gene: TRBD2; V gene: TRBV6-5; CDR3 DNA: TGTGCCAGCAGTTACTATAGCGGGAGAGGGGAGCAGTTCTTC; CDR3 protein: CASSYYSGRGEQFF
clone size: many; J gene: TRBJ2-2; D gene: -; V gene: TRBV29-1; CDR3 DNA: TGCAGCGTTGGGGGGGATGCACCCGGGGAGCTGTTTTTT; CDR3 protein: CSVGGDAPGELFF
clone size: many; J gene: TRBJ2-7; D gene: -; V gene: TRBV21-1; CDR3 DNA: TGTGCCACCCTGGCGTATAGCGGAGGGGGCTCCTACGAGCAGTACTTC; CDR3 protein: CATLAYSGGGSYEQYF
clone size: many; J gene: TRBJ2-7; D gene: -; V gene: TRBV9; CDR3 DNA: TGTGCCAGCAACCCAGGGATAGGGCCCCCCTACGAGCAGTACTTC; CDR3 protein: CASNPGIGPPYEQYF
clone size: many; J gene: TRBJ2-1; D gene: -; V gene: TRBV4-3; CDR3 DNA: TGCGCCAGCAGCCCCCGAAGGGGCAGAAACAATGAGCAGTTCTTC; CDR3 protein: CASSPRRGRNNEQFF
clone size: many; J gene: TRBJ1-3; D gene: -; V gene: TRBV28; CDR3 DNA: TGTGCCAGCAGCCCAAGTAGAGGGACCTCTGGAAACACCATATATTTT; CDR3 protein: CASSPSRGTSGNTIYF
clone size: many; J gene: TRBJ1-3; D gene: -; V gene: TRBV2; CDR3 DNA: TGTGCCAGCAAGTCATCGGGGCGTTACAGGACTCCCTCTGGAAACACCATATATTTT; CDR3 protein: CASKSSGRYRTPSGNTIYF
clone size: many; J gene: TRBJ2-7; D gene: TRBD2; V gene: TRBV20-1; CDR3 DNA: TGCAGTGCTAGGGGGACTAGCGGGAAATACGAGCAGTACTTC; CDR3 protein: CSARGTSGKYEQYF
clone size: many; J gene: TRBJ2-3; D gene: TRBD2; V gene: TRBV20-1; CDR3 DNA: TGCAGTGCCCGGCTAGCGGGATTCACAGATACGCAGTATTTT; CDR3 protein: CSARLAGFTDTQYF
clone size: many; J gene: TRBJ1-2; D gene: TRBD1; V gene: TRBV6-1; CDR3 DNA: TGTGCCAGCAGTGGGGGGACAGGGGGGACCTATGGCTACACCTTC; CDR3 protein: CASSGGTGGTYGYTF
clone size: few; J gene: TRBJ2-5; D gene: -; V gene: TRBV18; CDR3 DNA: TGTGCCAGCTCAATGTCATACCAAGAGACCCAGTACTTC; CDR3 protein: CASSMSYQETQYF